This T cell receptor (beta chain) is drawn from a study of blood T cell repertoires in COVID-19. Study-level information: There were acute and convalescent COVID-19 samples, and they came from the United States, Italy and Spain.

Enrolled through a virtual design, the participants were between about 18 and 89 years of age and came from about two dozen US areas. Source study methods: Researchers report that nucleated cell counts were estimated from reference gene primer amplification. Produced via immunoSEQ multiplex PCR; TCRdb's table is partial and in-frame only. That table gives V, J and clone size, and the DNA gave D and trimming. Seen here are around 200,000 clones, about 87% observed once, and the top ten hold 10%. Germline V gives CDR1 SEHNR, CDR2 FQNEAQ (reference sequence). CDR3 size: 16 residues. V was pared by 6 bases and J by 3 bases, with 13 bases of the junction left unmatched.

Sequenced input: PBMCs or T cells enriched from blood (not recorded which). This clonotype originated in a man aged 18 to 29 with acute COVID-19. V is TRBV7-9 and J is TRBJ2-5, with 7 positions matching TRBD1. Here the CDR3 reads CASRSNSGTEKETQYF. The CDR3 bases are TGTGCCAGCAGGTCGAACTCCGGGACAGAAAAAGAGACCCAGTACTTC.